These 23 T cell receptor beta chains share one sample of origin, sequenced in a study of blood T cell repertoires in COVID-19. The table came from immunoSEQ multiplex PCR; TCRdb's copy has only in-frame clones and leaves some out. The repertoire holds about 250,000 clones, with about 87% as singletons. Material: PBMCs or T cells enriched from blood (not recorded which). Source of these receptors: a woman aged 45-65 years who had recovered from COVID-19.

CDR3 DNA: TGTGCCACCAGCAGAGATCAAAATCAGCCCCAGCATTTT. Its translation is CATSRDQNQPQHF. This chain joins TRBV15 and TRBJ1-5; D unclear. This CDR3 region has 13 residues. With 0 bases removed from V and 4 bases from J, the gap between germline ends came to 4 bases. CDR1 is LNHNV, CDR2 YYDKDF, per germline (reference sequence).

CDR3 bases: TGTGCCAGCAGTTCACTGACAGGGTGGACGGCTGAAGCTTTCTTT. Translated: CASSSLTGWTAEAFF. The gene calls are TRBV27 and TRBJ1-1; TRBD1 aligns across 7 bases. CDR3 length equals 15 residues. The J segment lost 6 bases and the V segment lost 4 bases, leaving 11 bases of the junction unmatched. Per the germline V gene, CDR1 is MNHEY and CDR2 is SMNVEV (reference sequence).

In its sample, this clone was seen a few times. V and J are TRBV7-2 and TRBJ1-5; 7 bases are shared with TRBD1. CDR1 is SGHTA and CDR2 is FQGNSA in the germline V gene. This CDR3 is 15 amino acids long. The ends lost 4 bases at V and 5 bases at J; junction bases unmatched: 8. In DNA, the CDR3 is TGTGCCAGCAGCTCCCGGAATACAGGGGATCAGCCCCAGCATTTT. It translates to CASSSRNTGDQPQHF.

This rearrangement joins TRBV4-1 to TRBJ2-2; 7 nucleotides agree with TRBD2. This CDR3 contains 19 residues. CDR1 is MGHRA and CDR2 is YSYEKL in the germline V gene. The V gene end was trimmed by 3 bases and the J gene end by 5 bases; junction bases not matched to a gene: 18. The CDR3 spells CASSHPTLKSGDVTGELFF. The CDR3 DNA follows: TGCGCCAGCAGCCACCCCACCCTTAAAAGCGGGGACGTGACCGGGGAGCTGTTTTTT.

The chain has TRBV7-2 and TRBJ1-6, with D tentatively TRBD1 (6 bases). From germline, CDR1 is SGHTA and CDR2 FQGNSA. This CDR3 spans 17 amino acids. V was pared by 2 bases and J by 3 bases, with 14 bases between. The CDR3 region is CASSLFSGVGYNSPLHF. The DNA for the CDR3 is TGTGCCAGCAGCTTATTCTCAGGGGTTGGCTATAATTCACCCCTCCACTTT.

The genes are TRBV29-1 and TRBJ1-5; 11 bases match TRBD1. Per germline, CDR1 SQVTM and CDR2 ANQGSEA. The CDR3 totals 15 residues. Germline trimming cut 8 bases from V and 4 bases from J; bases unmatched to any gene: 10. CDR3 sequence (DNA): TGCAGCTTCACCGGGACAGGGGGGAAGAATCAGCCCCAGCATTTT. It codes for CSFTGTGGKNQPQHF. Using reference TRBV29-1 and TRBJ1-5 for the parts outside the CDR3, the full variable domain is SAVISQKPSRDICQRGTSLTIQCQVDSQVTMMFWYRQQPGQSLTLIATANQGSEATYESGFVIDKFPISRPNLTFSTLTVSNMSPEDSSIYLCSFTGTGGKNQPQHFGDGTRLSIL.

This chain links TRBV7-3 with TRBJ2-1, with TRBD2 as a possible D gene (6 bases). Trimming took off 2 bases at V and 3 bases at J, with 14 bases between the two ends. Germline lookup yields CDR1 SGHTA and CDR2 FQGTGA. This CDR3 spans 16 amino acids. The CDR3 DNA is TGTGCCAGCAGCTTAGGAAGCGGGTACAACTACAATGAGCAGTTCTTC. Protein sequence: CASSLGSGYNYNEQFF. Filled out from reference TRBV7-3 and TRBJ2-1, the complete variable domain reads GAGVSQTPSNKVTEKGKYVELRCDPISGHTALYWYRQSLGQGPEFLIYFQGTGAADDSGLPNDRFFAVRPEGSVSTLKIQRTERGDSAVYLCASSLGSGYNYNEQFFGPGTRLTVL.

This sequence joins TRBV6-1 and TRBJ1-2; TRBD1 aligns across 7 bases. The CDR3 consists of 15 residues. Trimming at V came to 3 bases and at J to 7 bases, leaving 11 bases not matched to a gene. Per the germline V gene, CDR1 is MNHNS and CDR2 is SASEGT. The CDR3 sequence: CASSERFGRGFGYTF. CDR3 DNA sequence: TGTGCCAGCAGTGAGAGATTCGGCAGGGGGTTTGGCTACACCTTC.

The chain uses TRBV7-2 and TRBJ2-7; 8 bases align to TRBD1. Trimming took 5 bases from V and 1 from J; bases not matched to a gene: 7. CDR1 SGHTA and CDR2 FQGNSA come from the germline V gene. This CDR3 has 15 amino acids. Here the CDR3 reads CASSPQGAGSYEQYF. In nucleotides, the CDR3 is TGTGCCAGCAGCCCGCAGGGGGCAGGGTCCTACGAGCAGTACTTC.

The V and J genes are TRBV3-1 (or the pseudogene TRBV3-2) and TRBJ1-1; 7 nucleotides match TRBD1. Germline V lookup: CDR1 LGHDT, CDR2 YNNKEL (reference sequence). This CDR3 comprises 17 residues. Trimming removed 0 bases from V and 6 bases from J; junction bases left unmatched: 13. As DNA, the CDR3 is TGTGCCAGCAGCCAAGAAGTCGTCAGGGGGTTTTCGGCTGAAGCTTTCTTT. Residues: CASSQEVVRGFSAEAFF.

V gene TRBV4-1 combines with J gene TRBJ2-1; perhaps TRBD1 as D (5 bases). The CDR3 extends over 16 amino acids. V was cut by 1 base and J by 8 bases, with 18 bases left in between. Germline V gene sequence: CDR1 MGHRA, CDR2 YSYEKL. CDR3 sequence reads: CASSQGPQGTGDEQFF. CDR3 nucleotides: TGCGCCAGCAGCCAAGGTCCTCAGGGAACGGGCGATGAGCAGTTCTTC.

V gene TRBV5-1 combines with J gene TRBJ2-3, with TRBD2 identical over 7 bases. The J segment lost 5 bases and the V segment lost 2 bases, leaving 8 bases of the junction unmatched. Germline CDR1 reads SGHRS; CDR2 reads YFSETQ. CDR3 size: 15 residues. The CDR3 region is CASSFGGSQGDTQYF. CDR3 nucleotides: TGCGCCAGCAGCTTCGGCGGGAGCCAGGGAGATACGCAGTATTTT.

Worth noting for this clone: Different DNA sequences within this sample yield the same CDR3. The chain employs TRBV6-5 and TRBJ1-5; D unclear. The germline V gene has CDR1 MNHEY and CDR2 SVGAGI. V dropped 2 bases and J dropped 4 bases, with 6 bases sitting between them. The CDR3 covers 13 residues. CDR3 amino acids: CASSYGGNQPQHF. The CDR3 DNA is TGTGCCAGCAGTTACGGCGGAAATCAGCCCCAGCATTTT.

This clone has a single count. V usage is TRBV28 and J usage is TRBJ1-2; the match to TRBD1 covers 7 bases. Germline values: CDR1 MDHEN, CDR2 SYDVKM. The CDR3 has 14 residues. The J segment lost 8 bases and the V segment lost 1 base, leaving 7 bases of the junction unmatched. The CDR3 loop is CASSLSRQGGGYTF. CDR3 sequence (DNA): TGTGCCAGCAGTTTATCGCGGCAGGGGGGCGGCTACACCTTC.

The V call is TRBV18, the J call TRBJ2-3; 8 nucleotides line up with TRBD2. The CDR3 has 17 residues. Germline V CDR1 and CDR2: KGHSH, LQKENI. V gave up 3 bases and J gave up 6 bases; unmatched junction bases: 14. CDR3: CASSPGGSSPGGDTQYF. The CDR3 bases are TGTGCCAGCTCACCCGGCGGGTCCTCTCCGGGGGGGGATACGCAGTATTTT.

This clone turned up a few times. The same CDR3 is also encoded by other DNA sequences in this sample. This chain connects TRBV5-1 to TRBJ2-5, with 9 bases matching TRBD1. The CDR3 sequence is 14 residues long. Germline V gives CDR1 SGHRS, CDR2 YFSETQ. V lost 3 bases, J lost 5 bases, and 5 bases stayed unmatched. CDR3 nucleotide sequence: TGCGCCAGCAGCTCCGGGACAGGGCGGGAGACCCAGTACTTC. Translating it yields CASSSGTGRETQYF.

The genes are TRBV6-5 and TRBJ2-7; 11 bases line up with TRBD1. V lost 6 bases to trimming and J lost 2 bases; unmatched junction nucleotides: 6. The CDR3 runs 15 residues. Per the germline V gene, CDR1 is MNHEY and CDR2 is SVGAGI. The CDR3 loop is CASSPGDRGAYEQYF. CDR3 bases: TGTGCCAGCAGCCCCGGGGACAGGGGGGCCTACGAGCAGTACTTC.

J is TRBJ2-2 and V is TRBV30, with 8 positions matching TRBD2. CDR3 length: 13 residues. The J segment lost 7 bases and the V segment lost 4 bases, leaving 5 bases of the junction unmatched. CDR1 is GTSNPN, CDR2 SVGIG, per germline (reference sequence). The CDR3, as DNA: TGTGCCTGGACATTAGCGGGAAACGGGGAGCTGTTTTTT. Its translation is CAWTLAGNGELFF. Complete variable domain (other parts from reference TRBV30 and TRBJ2-2): SQTIHQWPATLVQPVGSPLSLECTVEGTSNPNLYWYRQAAGRGLQLLFYSVGIGQISSEVPQNLSASRPQDRQFILSSKKLLLSDSGFYLCAWTLAGNGELFFGEGSRLTVL.

This clone was seen a few times. V and J are TRBV6-5 and TRBJ1-1, with D possibly TRBD1 on 6 matching bases. The V gene lost 4 bases and the J gene lost 6 bases, with 18 bases spanning the gap. This CDR3 comprises 15 residues. Germline CDR1 is MNHEY and CDR2 is SVGAGI. The CDR3 spells CASSFGQRLGAEAFF. CDR3 nucleotide sequence: TGTGCCAGCAGTTTCGGACAGCGCCTGGGGGCTGAAGCTTTCTTT.

J is TRBJ1-4 and V is TRBV9, with D tentatively TRBD1 (5 bases). V gave up 0 bases and J gave up 0 bases, with 9 bases separating them. This CDR3 region has 16 residues. Germline CDR1 reads SGDLS; CDR2 reads YYNGEE. CDR3 nucleotide sequence: TGTGCCAGCAGCGTAGGACAGCCCGCAACTAATGAAAAACTGTTTTTT. As protein: CASSVGQPATNEKLFF. The full variable domain, with the rest looked up from reference TRBV9 and TRBJ1-4, is DSGVTQTPKHLITATGQRVTLRCSPRSGDLSVYWYQQSLDQGLQFLIQYYNGEERAKGNILERFSAQQFPDLHSELNLSSLELGDSALYFCASSVGQPATNEKLFFGSGTQLSVL.

This sequence joins TRBV5-6 and TRBJ2-7; 7 positions agree with TRBD2. This CDR3 has 14 amino acids. With 4 bases clipped from V and 6 bases from J, the junction kept 10 bases outside the gene matches. Germline lookup yields CDR1 SGHDT and CDR2 YYEEEE. The CDR3 loop is CASSRFGRPGEQYF. DNA for the CDR3: TGTGCCAGCAGCCGCTTCGGGAGGCCGGGCGAGCAGTACTTC.

The chain recombines TRBV5-1 with TRBJ2-1; TRBD2 is a possible D gene (8 bases). V dropped 6 bases and J dropped 9 bases, with 25 bases sitting between them. The germline V gene encodes CDR1 SGHRS and CDR2 YFSETQ. CDR3 length: 16 residues. The CDR3 DNA sequence: TGCGCCAGCACCCTCACGTCGGGAGGGGGCCGGGCTGAGCAGTTCTTC. Translated, it gives CASTLTSGGGRAEQFF.

The rearrangement uses TRBV12-3 or TRBV12-4 and TRBJ2-7, with D perhaps TRBD1 (5 bases). The CDR3 extends over 13 amino acids. V was cut by 3 bases and J by 7 bases, with 13 bases left in between. The CDR3 nucleotides are TGTGCCAGCAGTTTTGAACAGGATCGGGAGCAGTACTTC. Translation gives CASSFEQDREQYF.